Listed below are T cell receptor beta chains from one sample, sequenced in a study of Ad26.COV2.S vaccination and SARS-CoV-2 variants. Here immunoSEQ multiplex PCR was the method, and the copy in TCRdb shows in-frame clones only, minus some. The sample yields 300,000 to 400,000 clones, 75% to 90% seen once. Source: peripheral blood, taken in a trial of Ad26.COV2.S vaccine versus placebo. The receptors stem from a person between 18 and 65 years old who received the Ad26.COV2.S COVID-19 vaccine or a placebo. Each CDR3 is given with its conserved first and last residue. A D gene is named only where the DNA matches it firmly.

d_gene	v_gene	j_gene	CDR3aa
TRBD1	TRBV7-2	TRBJ1-6	CASSPYRGVSYNSPLHF
NA	TRBV7-9	TRBJ2-7	CASSWDGSYEQYF
NA	TRBV7-9	TRBJ2-7	CASSLANDEQYF
TRBD2	TRBV6-4	TRBJ2-1	CASSDPTSGIPSNSYNEQFF
NA	TRBV7-2	TRBJ2-7	CASSLVLGAYEQYF
NA	TRBV7-6	TRBJ1-2	CASSPGGQGYNYGYTF
TRBD1	TRBV28	TRBJ1-1	CASSPRQGGNTEAFF
TRBD1	TRBV28	TRBJ2-7	CASIGQGSYEQYF
NA	TRBV4-2	TRBJ2-1	CASSQATRDSAYNEQFF
NA	TRBV18	TRBJ1-1	CASSPPVGRGSAEAFF
NA	TRBV3-1/TRBV3-2	TRBJ2-3	CASSLFSGPSTDTQYF
NA	TRBV7-2	TRBJ1-6	CASNRAGNSPLHF
NA	TRBV29-1	TRBJ1-2	CSVGATDYGYTF
NA	TRBV11-2	TRBJ2-7	CASSLGQSSYEQYF
NA	TRBV14	TRBJ2-7	CATDLRVTYEQYF
TRBD2	TRBV5-1	TRBJ2-1	CASSFTSGSAYNEQFF
NA	TRBV30	TRBJ1-2	CAWVGPGLLYGYTF
NA	TRBV14	TRBJ2-3	CASSQDAGLGTDTQYF
TRBD2	TRBV6-2/TRBV6-3	TRBJ2-7	CASSLGLAGRSDHYEQYF
NA	TRBV9	TRBJ2-7	CASSVDPESYEQYF
NA	TRBV4-3	TRBJ1-1	CASSQGRLGVEAFF
NA	TRBV19	TRBJ1-1	CASSDRRTREAFF
TRBD2	TRBV19	TRBJ2-1	CASNLGTSLYNEQFF
NA	TRBV28	TRBJ1-5	CASSAGGSNQPQHF
TRBD1	TRBV19	TRBJ1-4	CASSFRQGNEKLFF
TRBD1	TRBV28	TRBJ2-7	CASSSRDRGAYEQYF
TRBD1	TRBV29-1	TRBJ2-5	CSVERTGEATGTQYF
NA	TRBV28	TRBJ1-1	CASSWLQGAFF
NA	TRBV4-3	TRBJ2-3	CASSQGVGTDTQYF
NA	TRBV28	TRBJ1-2	CASSPPQGGYTF
NA	TRBV6-2/TRBV6-3	TRBJ2-4	CASSSVADLAKNIQYF
NA	TRBV6-4	TRBJ2-2	CASSDSWGNTGELFF
NA	TRBV29-1	TRBJ1-1	CSVEGRGGTEAFF
NA	TRBV4-2	TRBJ2-2	CASSRPGPDFNSGELFF
TRBD2	TRBV11-2	TRBJ2-1	CASSLNSGVAGEGQFF
TRBD1	TRBV28	TRBJ1-2	CASSLRPGQGVYGYTF
NA	TRBV3-1/TRBV3-2	TRBJ2-1	CASSQGGARDYNEQFF
NA	TRBV6-2/TRBV6-3	TRBJ2-5	CASSTAQETQYF
NA	TRBV5-4	TRBJ2-5	CASSQQETQYF
TRBD2	TRBV29-1	TRBJ2-7	CSVIAGGSYEQYF
NA	TRBV7-9	TRBJ1-5	CASSLGGQKQPQHF
TRBD1	TRBV6-5	TRBJ2-7	CASRSGTGGEQYF
NA	TRBV2	TRBJ1-1	CASSERGTYTEAFF
NA	TRBV6-5	TRBJ1-2	CASSPSNREPYGYTF
NA	TRBV25-1	TRBJ2-1	CASSLGGPSYNEQFF
TRBD1	TRBV5-1	TRBJ1-3	CASRSGTGISGNTIYF
NA	TRBV3-1/TRBV3-2	TRBJ1-4	CASSHSGGIREKLFF
NA	TRBV5-1	TRBJ2-5	CASSFGKEGTQYF
TRBD2	TRBV18	TRBJ2-1	CASSSSGRNNEQFF
NA	TRBV19	TRBJ1-4	CASSPDLKGKKLFF
TRBD1	TRBV4-2	TRBJ2-7	CASSPRDSSYEQYF
TRBD1	TRBV24-1	TRBJ2-7	CATSDRDSGQGVHEQYF